One T cell receptor beta chain is described in this entry. There are 15 residues in the CDR3. V trimming: 3 bases; J trimming: 10 bases; junction bases outside the gene matches: 11. Germline CDR1 and CDR2: SGHTA and FQGNSA. The test was conducted at deep level. Here immunoSEQ multiplex PCR was the method, and the copy in TCRdb shows in-frame clones only, minus some. The repertoire has a few hundred thousand clones, under 80% of them found once; the top ten carry over 8.5%. This sample is drawn from a study of shared clonotypes between healthy human individuals. The receptor comes from a man between 25 and 39 years old in good health. The sequencing input was memory CD4+ T cells sorted from blood. The subset is: CD45RA-negative fraction. The J gene is TRBJ2-1, the V gene TRBV7-2; 8 positions match TRBD2. CDR3 in amino acids: CASSFFTGGPREQFF. The CDR3 DNA reads TGTGCCAGCAGCTTTTTCACGGGAGGGCCCAGAGAGCAGTTCTTC.